The 11 T cell receptor beta chains reported below all come from one sample, sequenced in a study of shared clonotypes between healthy human individuals. The assay was immunoSEQ multiplex PCR, and TCRdb's table has in-frame clones only and misses some. The sample yields some 1 million clones, roughly 80% seen once. Sequenced sample: memory CD4+ T cells sorted from blood. Subset meaning: CD45RA-negative fraction. The receptors here all came from a man younger than 30 in good health.

This chain links TRBV6-1 with TRBJ2-7, with D tentatively TRBD1 (5 bases). This CDR3 spans 13 amino acids. CDR1 is MNHNS and CDR2 is SASEGT in the germline V gene. Trimming took 4 bases from V and 8 from J, leaving 15 bases between them. The chain's CDR3 is CASSVGREAQQYF. DNA of the CDR3: TGTGCCAGCAGTGTAGGCAGGGAAGCTCAGCAGTACTTC.

On this clone: At one boundary the junction diverges from the germline segment, which might be a read error. The chain carries TRBV7-7 and TRBJ2-3, with TRBD2 matching 14 bases. Germline V gene lookup returns CDR1 SSHAT and CDR2 FNYEAQ (reference sequence). The CDR3 runs to 17 residues. The CDR3 nucleotides read TGTGCTAGCAGCTTAGGACTAGCGGGGGGTCACACAGATACGCAGTATTTT. This sequence encodes CASSLGLAGGHTDTQYF.

As regards this clone: Other DNA sequences within the sample encode an identical CDR3. The chain employs TRBV29-1 and TRBJ1-1; D gene ambiguous. V lost 6 bases to trimming and J lost 3 bases, with 5 bases between them. Germline V gives CDR1 SQVTM, CDR2 ANQGSEA. CDR3 length equals 10 residues. As DNA, the CDR3 is TGCAGCGTCGGGGACACTGAAGCTTTCTTT. It is translated as CSVGDTEAFF.

The genes are TRBV30 and TRBJ2-4; TRBD1 matches 11 bases. V shed 0 bases, J shed 0 bases, and the junction held 13 bases outside the gene matches. Germline V gives CDR1 GTSNPN, CDR2 SVGIG (reference sequence). The CDR3 is made up of 20 amino acids. The CDR3: CAWSVRAGTGGGLAKNIQYF. CDR3 in DNA: TGTGCCTGGAGTGTAAGGGCCGGGACAGGGGGAGGCCTAGCCAAAAACATTCAGTACTTC.

In regard to this clone: A far larger clone differs by one base, so this is likely a read error. This CDR3 is also generated by other DNA sequences in the sample. The genes are TRBV2 and TRBJ1-2, with no clear D. CDR1 is SNHLY, CDR2 FYNNEI, per germline. Trimming pared 3 bases from V and 2 bases from J, leaving 1 base between. CDR3 length equals 11 residues. The CDR3 reads CASSENYGYTF. The CDR3 DNA reads as TGTGCCAGCAGTGAGAACTATGGCTACACCTTC. Combining the CDR3 with reference TRBV2 and TRBJ1-2 gives the whole variable domain EPEVTQTPSHQVTQMGQEVILRCVPISNHLYFYWYRQILGQKVEFLVSFYNNEISEKSEIFDDQFSVERPDGSNFTLKIRSTKLEDSAMYFCASSENYGYTFGSGTRLTVV.

The rearrangement joins TRBV7-9 to TRBJ1-2, with D unclear. The CDR3 totals 14 residues. Germline V CDR1 and CDR2: SEHNR, FQNEAQ (reference sequence). Deletions cut 0 bases from V and 4 bases from J, with 9 bases between. This CDR3 reads CASSLAPDGYGYTF. In DNA form, the CDR3 reads TGTGCCAGCAGCTTAGCCCCGGACGGCTATGGCTACACCTTC.

This clone showed up just a few times. The CDR3, as DNA: TGTGCCAGCAGCCCGGTCCCTAGCGGAATGCAAGAGACCCAGTACTTC. It is translated as CASSPVPSGMQETQYF. This chain connects TRBV5-4 to TRBJ2-5; 7 nucleotides match TRBD2. The CDR3 has 16 amino acids. Germline V gives CDR1 SGHNT, CDR2 YYREEE (reference sequence). Trimming cost V 4 bases and J 2 bases; bases outside gene matches: 11.

This rearrangement joins TRBV29-1 to TRBJ1-1, with 12 bases lining up with TRBD1. Germline values: CDR1 SQVTM, CDR2 ANQGSEA. The CDR3 consists of 15 residues. The trim removed 2 bases at V and 4 bases at J, leaving 5 bases unmatched. For the CDR3, the DNA is TGCAGCGTTGAAAGGGACAGGGGGCTTGGCACTGAAGCTTTCTTT. This translates into CSVERDRGLGTEAFF.

In DNA, the CDR3 is TGTGCCAGCAGCTTAGAAAACCAGGGGGCGGGGTATGGCTACACCTTC. As protein: CASSLENQGAGYGYTF. This rearrangement joins TRBV7-2 to TRBJ1-2; the match to TRBD1 covers 8 bases. CDR1 and CDR2 (germline): SGHTA, FQGNSA. The CDR3 sequence is 16 residues long. The V segment lost 1 base and the J segment 5 bases; nucleotides outside the gene matches: 9. The variable domain in full, completed from reference TRBV7-2 and TRBJ1-2, reads GAGVSQSPSNKVTEKGKDVELRCDPISGHTALYWYRQSLGQGLEFLIYFQGNSAPDKSGLPSDRFSAERTGGSVSTLTIQRTQQEDSAVYLCASSLENQGAGYGYTFGSGTRLTVV.

This sequence joins TRBV28 and TRBJ2-5, with TRBD2 matching 7 bases. Germline V gene data show CDR1 as MDHEN and CDR2 as SYDVKM. The trim removed 4 bases at V and 5 bases at J, leaving 7 bases unmatched. The CDR3 is made up of 14 amino acids. The CDR3 bases are TGTGCCAGCAGTTGGGCGGGGCGGGGGGAGACCCAGTACTTC. This sequence encodes CASSWAGRGETQYF. Complete variable domain (other parts from reference TRBV28 and TRBJ2-5): DVKVTQSSRYLVKRTGEKVFLECVQDMDHENMFWYRQDPGLGLRLIYFSYDVKMKEKGDIPEGYSVSREKKERFSLILESASTNQTSMYLCASSWAGRGETQYFGPGTRLLVL.

V is TRBV5-6 and J is TRBJ1-5, with D perhaps TRBD1 (5 bases). The CDR3 has 16 amino acids. The ends were cut back, 2 bases at V and 3 bases at J, with 15 bases in the middle. The germline CDR1 and CDR2 sequences are SGHDT and YYEEEE. CDR3 in amino acids: CASSFSSRGFNQPQHF. The CDR3 DNA sequence: TGTGCCAGCAGCTTCTCCTCCCGGGGCTTCAATCAGCCCCAGCATTTT.